The T cell receptor (beta chain) described here comes from a study of Ad26.COV2.S vaccination and SARS-CoV-2 variants. Study-level findings and limits: Participants in the vaccine arm had higher spike-specific TCR breadth; placebo recipients had lower.

Treatment defined: 19 received Ad26.COV2.S at low or high dose, single or two shots; about 5 received placebo; per-sample allocation not given. The samples date from day 63 after the first vaccine or placebo injection. Concerning this clone: The antigen is undetermined.

This CDR3 contains 13 residues. In germline, CDR1 is SGHTA, CDR2 FQGNSA. With 1 base removed from V and 8 bases from J, the gap between germline ends came to 9 bases. Only in-frame clones appear in the TCRdb table, and some are missing; sequencing was by immunoSEQ multiplex PCR. There are about 480,000 clones in the sample; around 88% occur only once, and 9.5% to 15% lies in the top ten. The V call is TRBV7-2, the J call TRBJ2-1; D unresolved. The sequence was collected from a person aged 18-60 years who received the Ad26.COV2.S COVID-19 vaccine or a placebo. The starting material was peripheral blood, obtained in a trial of Ad26.COV2.S vaccine versus placebo. CDR3 sequence reads: CASSLELRDEQFF. CDR3 sequence (DNA): TGTGCCAGCAGCTTAGAATTAAGAGATGAGCAGTTCTTC. Drawing the rest from reference TRBV7-2 and TRBJ2-1, the complete variable domain is GAGVSQSPSNKVTEKGKDVELRCDPISGHTALYWYRQSLGQGLEFLIYFQGNSAPDKSGLPSDRFSAERTGGSVSTLTIQRTQQEDSAVYLCASSLELRDEQFFGPGTRLTVL.